Following are 19 T cell receptor beta chains from one sample sequenced in a study of OX40 agonist ivuxolimab in advanced cancers. Repertoires were generated with immunoSEQ multiplex PCR, while TCRdb's copy carries only in-frame clones and drops some. The sample carries about 46,000 clones, 75% to 80% recorded once. This sample comprised CD4+ or CD8+ T cells sorted from blood, obtained in a trial of the OX40 agonist ivuxolimab. The receptors stem from an adult with an advanced solid tumor such as melanoma, head and neck, liver or kidney cancer.

V usage is TRBV4-1 and J usage is TRBJ1-2, with 7 bases lining up with TRBD1. This CDR3 spans 15 amino acids. Germline CDR1 MGHRA, CDR2 YSYEKL. The ends lost 5 bases at V and 5 bases at J; junction bases unmatched: 11. In DNA form, the CDR3 reads TGCGCCAGCAGCTATGACAGGGCCACAACTTATGGCTACACCTTC. The encoded protein is CASSYDRATTYGYTF.

In its sample, this clone ranks as medium-sized. J is TRBJ1-3 and V is TRBV27; D gene ambiguous. Germline V gene sequence: CDR1 MNHEY, CDR2 SMNVEV (reference sequence). Trimming stripped 0 bases from V and 0 bases from J, with 12 bases between. The CDR3 loop spans 17 amino acids. The CDR3 region has the DNA TGTGCCAGCAGTTTATCTCTACCACTAGACTCTGGAAACACCATATATTTT. Protein: CASSLSLPLDSGNTIYF.

The chain joins TRBV7-4 to TRBJ1-4; TRBD1 matches at 10 bases. The CDR3 runs 15 residues. The V segment lost 1 base and the J segment 8 bases; nucleotides outside the gene matches: 4. From germline, CDR1 is SGHVT and CDR2 SQSDAQ. CDR3 coding DNA: TGTGCCAGCAGCTTAGTGGGGACAGGGGCCGAAAAACTGTTTTTT. It is translated as CASSLVGTGAEKLFF.

J is TRBJ1-2 and V is TRBV6-5; D is unclear. The ends were cut back, 0 bases at V and 0 bases at J, with 11 bases in the middle. Germline V lookup: CDR1 MNHEY, CDR2 SVGAGI. The CDR3 has 16 residues. CDR3 bases: TGTGCCAGCAGTTACTCGAGGGCCGAAGCTAACTATGGCTACACCTTC. Its translation: CASSYSRAEANYGYTF.

As regards this clone: The same CDR3 is also encoded by other DNA sequences in this sample. This chain connects TRBV19 to TRBJ2-6; D possibly corresponds to TRBD1 (5 bases). The CDR3 has 15 amino acids. The V end lost 6 bases, the J end lost 0 bases, and 9 bases lay between the germline ends. Germline V gene sequence: CDR1 LNHDA, CDR2 SQIVND (reference sequence). The CDR3 region has the DNA TGTGCCAGTAGAACAGGAAGCTCTGGGGCCAACGTCCTGACTTTC. Amino acid sequence: CASRTGSSGANVLTF.

The J gene is TRBJ2-4, the V gene TRBV2; 8 bases are shared with TRBD2. V trimming: 8 bases; J trimming: 1 base; junction bases outside the gene matches: 4. Germline values: CDR1 SNHLY, CDR2 FYNNEI. The CDR3 contains 14 residues. DNA for the CDR3: TGTGCCAGCGTATTAGCGGGGGCCAAAAACATTCAGTACTTC. Translated: CASVLAGAKNIQYF.

This chain links TRBV27 with TRBJ2-5, with D possibly matching TRBD1 (5 bases). V was shortened by 3 bases and J by 2 bases, with 7 bases between the two germline ends. The CDR3 has 13 residues. Germline CDR1 MNHEY, CDR2 SMNVEV (reference sequence). The CDR3 here is CASSFRQQETQYF. The CDR3 bases are TGTGCCAGCAGTTTCAGACAGCAAGAGACCCAGTACTTC.

The chain couples TRBV25-1 to TRBJ1-5; D may be TRBD1 (6 bases). Between the trimmed V and J ends, which lost 5 bases and 3 bases, there was a span of 11 bases. Germline CDR1 and CDR2: MGHDK and SYGVNS. This CDR3 region has 14 residues. The CDR3 reads CASSMTGLNQPQHF. CDR3 DNA: TGTGCCAGCAGTATGACAGGCCTCAATCAGCCCCAGCATTTT.

For the CDR3, the DNA is TGCAGCGTCCAAGGGGTACTAGATACGCAGTATTTT. Translating it yields CSVQGVLDTQYF. The chain joins TRBV29-1 to TRBJ2-3; perhaps TRBD1 as D (5 bases). Germline V gene sequence: CDR1 SQVTM, CDR2 ANQGSEA. The CDR3 contains 12 residues. Trimming removed 6 bases from V and 5 bases from J, with 12 bases in between.

The CDR3 DNA sequence: TGTGCCAGCAGCATAAGCACAGATACGCAGTATTTT. Amino acids: CASSISTDTQYF. The gene calls are TRBV7-9 and TRBJ2-3; D not certain. V was shortened by 5 bases and J by 0 bases, with 3 bases between the two germline ends. CDR1 and CDR2 from the germline V gene are SEHNR and FQNEAQ (reference sequence). This CDR3 spans 12 amino acids.

This CDR3 is CASSLGRTDTQYF. In nucleotides, the CDR3 is TGCGCCAGCAGCTTGGGGCGCACAGATACGCAGTATTTT. This rearrangement joins TRBV5-1 to TRBJ2-3; D is unresolved. Trimming removed 0 bases from V and 1 base from J, with 3 bases in between. The CDR3 consists of 13 residues. The germline V gene has CDR1 SGHRS and CDR2 YFSETQ.

The rearrangement links TRBV7-9 to TRBJ2-5; 9 nucleotides align to TRBD1. Germline loops: CDR1 SEHNR, CDR2 FQNEAQ (reference sequence). The CDR3 runs 17 residues. The V gene end was trimmed by 2 bases and the J gene end by 7 bases; junction bases not matched to a gene: 14. The CDR3 spells CASSLPAGTGNLATQYF. CDR3 DNA sequence: TGTGCCAGCAGCTTACCGGCGGGGACAGGGAATTTGGCGACCCAGTACTTC.

V gene TRBV6-6 combines with J gene TRBJ2-1; D uncertain. From germline, CDR1 is MNHNY and CDR2 SVGAGI (reference sequence). The CDR3 is 14 residues long. V was pared by 6 bases and J by 4 bases, with 13 bases between. This CDR3 is CASRRGRVYNEQFF. In DNA form, the CDR3 reads TGTGCCAGCAGACGCGGTCGCGTATACAATGAGCAGTTCTTC.

This clone turned up a few times. This rearrangement joins TRBV5-6 to TRBJ2-7; D may match TRBD1 or TRBD2 (6 bases each). Germline-derived CDR1 and CDR2 are SGHDT and YYEEEE. The CDR3 has 13 residues. Trimming took 7 bases from V and 9 from J, leaving 20 bases between them. The CDR3 nucleotides read TGTGCCAGCGGGATTGCGGGACAAGTCTCGCAGTACTTC. Protein product: CASGIAGQVSQYF.

This chain links TRBV28 with TRBJ1-2; tentative D call: TRBD1 (5 bases). The CDR3 is made up of 13 amino acids. The V gene lost 4 bases and the J gene lost 8 bases, with 14 bases spanning the gap. Germline-derived CDR1 and CDR2 are MDHEN and SYDVKM. The CDR3 DNA follows: TGTGCCAGCAGTTCCTTTGTGGGGGACGGCTACACCTTC. It yields the protein CASSSFVGDGYTF.

The CDR3 here is CATSSVWETQYF. In DNA, the CDR3 is TGTGCCACCAGCAGCGTTTGGGAGACCCAGTACTTC. The chain has TRBV15 and TRBJ2-5; D unresolved. This CDR3 region has 12 residues. From germline, CDR1 is LNHNV and CDR2 YYDKDF (reference sequence). Deletions cut 3 bases from V and 5 bases from J, with 7 bases between.

The chain combines TRBV6-1 with TRBJ1-2; D unclear. Trimming cost V 4 bases and J 10 bases, with 19 bases left between them. The CDR3 totals 14 residues. Germline CDR1 is MNHNS and CDR2 is SASEGT. In nucleotides, the CDR3 is TGTGCCAGCAGTGGAGGACGCGCAGCTCTTTTCTACACCTTC. Its protein is CASSGGRAALFYTF.

The chain employs TRBV4-1 and TRBJ1-3; 8 nucleotides agree with TRBD1. The V and J ends lost 4 bases and 2 bases, in that order; junction bases with no gene match: 4. Germline V lookup: CDR1 MGHRA, CDR2 YSYEKL. The CDR3 sequence is 15 residues long. The DNA of the CDR3 is TGCGCCAGCAGCCCCGGACAGGGAACTGGAAACACCATATATTTT. It yields the protein CASSPGQGTGNTIYF.

The chain combines TRBV5-1 with TRBJ2-1; maybe TRBD2 (6 bases). From germline, CDR1 is SGHRS and CDR2 YFSETQ. This CDR3 is 15 amino acids long. The V gene lost 4 bases and the J gene lost 3 bases, with 14 bases spanning the gap. This CDR3 is CASSLMGLLYNEQFF. DNA for the CDR3: TGCGCCAGCAGCCTGATGGGACTGCTCTACAATGAGCAGTTCTTC.